These 8 T cell receptor beta chains originate from one sample sequenced in a study of T cells after yellow fever vaccination. TCRdb re-derived calls from the 5' RACE reads in MiXCR, one entry per CDR3 protein. Here the sample spans about 350,000 distinct CDR3 sequences, about 4% being singletons. Specimen: PBMCs, collected 5 days after the yellow fever booster vaccination. These receptors all come from a young man who received the YFV17D yellow fever vaccine.

The rearrangement links TRBV5-8 to TRBJ1-2; D uncertain. Trimming stripped 1 base from V and 1 base from J, with 5 bases between. CDR1 is SGHTS, CDR2 YDEGEE, per germline. The CDR3 has 13 amino acids. CDR3 region: CASSLLVNYGYTF. CDR3 in DNA: TGTGCCAGCAGCTTGTTAGTTAACTATGGCTACACCTTC.

The rearrangement uses TRBV11-1 and TRBJ2-1, with 9 bases aligning to TRBD2. The CDR3 runs 15 residues. V dropped 4 bases and J dropped 5; count of bases not matched to a gene: 6. The V gene's germline CDR1 is SGHAT and CDR2 FQDESV (reference sequence). The CDR3 is CASSSWTSANNEQFF. The CDR3 bases are TGTGCCAGCAGCTCTTGGACTAGCGCCAACAATGAGCAGTTCTTC.

This clonotype was counted between two and nine times. The V gene is TRBV27, the J gene TRBJ2-2, with TRBD2 as a possible D gene (6 bases). The germline V gene encodes CDR1 MNHEY and CDR2 SMNVEV (reference sequence). Deletions cut 0 bases from V and 7 bases from J, with 9 bases between. The CDR3 is 14 amino acids. CDR3 amino acids: CASSLSQGGGELFF. The CDR3 DNA is TGTGCCAGCAGTTTATCGCAGGGAGGCGGGGAGCTGTTTTTT.

This clonotype was counted between two and nine times. The rearrangement uses TRBV20-1 and TRBJ2-3, with D possibly matching TRBD1 (6 bases). Germline V gene sequence: CDR1 DFQATT, CDR2 SNEGSKA (reference sequence). The CDR3 has 14 amino acids. Trimming removed 6 bases at V and 4 bases at J, with 17 bases between. The CDR3 DNA sequence: TGCAGTGCCATCACCTCAGGGGCAGCAGATACGCAGTATTTT. This encodes CSAITSGAADTQYF.

Ten or more counts support this clonotype. This chain connects TRBV5-1 to TRBJ2-3, with no clear D. The CDR3 is 16 amino acids. The V end lost 2 bases, the J end lost 1 base, and 14 bases lay between the germline ends. CDR1 and CDR2 (germline): SGHRS, YFSETQ. The CDR3 loop reads CASSFTGPSRTDTQYF. Written as DNA, the CDR3 is TGCGCCAGCAGCTTTACCGGCCCCTCCCGCACAGATACGCAGTATTTT.

This clonotype was counted between two and nine times. The CDR3 reads CASSLRRTGYTGELFF. CDR3 in DNA: TGTGCCAGCAGCCTAAGGAGGACAGGGTACACCGGGGAGCTGTTTTTT. The rearrangement joins TRBV11-3 to TRBJ2-2, with 8 bases aligning to TRBD1. This CDR3 region has 16 residues. V lost 5 bases to trimming and J lost 3 bases; unmatched junction nucleotides: 8. Germline lookup yields CDR1 SGHNT and CDR2 YENEEA.

The table lists this clonotype with a few counts. This chain links TRBV7-3 with TRBJ2-1; D gene uncertain. The CDR3 covers 13 residues. Germline V lookup: CDR1 SGHTA, CDR2 FQGTGA. The germline V and J ends were trimmed by 1 base and 8 bases, with 9 bases remaining between them. The CDR3 spells CASSLIREDEQFF. The DNA of the CDR3 is TGTGCCAGCAGCTTAATAAGGGAAGATGAGCAGTTCTTC.

The gene calls are TRBV5-5 and TRBJ2-3, with D possibly called TRBD1 or TRBD2 (6 bases each). The CDR3 spans 16 residues. Trimming took 4 bases from V and 3 from J, leaving 18 bases between them. Germline V gene lookup returns CDR1 SGHKS and CDR2 YYEKEE (reference sequence). The CDR3 loop is CASSPPPGARTDTQYF. The CDR3 nucleotides read TGTGCCAGCAGCCCGCCCCCGGGGGCGCGAACAGATACGCAGTATTTT.